The present T cell receptor beta chain was sequenced within a study of T cell responses to AZD1222 COVID-19 vaccine. Study-wide results and limits: White British donors predominated, females outnumbered males, and clonal diversity was possibly underestimated.

Sequencing used immunoSEQ multiplex PCR; TCRdb keeps in-frame clones, though not all of them. The sample includes about 130,000 clones, 89% of them seen just once. On this clone: Its specificity is unknown.

From germline, CDR1 is LNHNV and CDR2 YYDKDF (reference sequence). This CDR3 has 14 amino acids. The V and J ends lost 3 bases and 4 bases respectively, with 11 bases between them. This TCR was sampled from an adult who received the AZD1222 COVID-19 vaccine. The sequencing here drew on peripheral blood, taken 28 days after the second AZD1222 dose. The V and J genes are TRBV15 and TRBJ2-3; D is unclear. The DNA of the CDR3 is TGTGCCACCAGCAGTACCAGACGGGCAGATACGCAGTATTTT. Its protein is CATSSTRRADTQYF.